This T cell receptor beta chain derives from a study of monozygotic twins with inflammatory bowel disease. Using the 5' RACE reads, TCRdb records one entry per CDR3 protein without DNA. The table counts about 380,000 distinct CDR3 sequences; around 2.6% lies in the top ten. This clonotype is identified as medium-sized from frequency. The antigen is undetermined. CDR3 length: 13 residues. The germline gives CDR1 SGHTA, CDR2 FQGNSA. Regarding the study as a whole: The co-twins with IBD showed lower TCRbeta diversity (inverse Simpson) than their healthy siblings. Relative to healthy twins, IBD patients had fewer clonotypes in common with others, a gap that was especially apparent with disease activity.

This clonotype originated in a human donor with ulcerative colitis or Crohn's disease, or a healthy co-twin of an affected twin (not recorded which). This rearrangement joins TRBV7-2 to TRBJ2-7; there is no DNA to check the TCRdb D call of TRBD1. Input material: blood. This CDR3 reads CASTPTQGYEQYF.